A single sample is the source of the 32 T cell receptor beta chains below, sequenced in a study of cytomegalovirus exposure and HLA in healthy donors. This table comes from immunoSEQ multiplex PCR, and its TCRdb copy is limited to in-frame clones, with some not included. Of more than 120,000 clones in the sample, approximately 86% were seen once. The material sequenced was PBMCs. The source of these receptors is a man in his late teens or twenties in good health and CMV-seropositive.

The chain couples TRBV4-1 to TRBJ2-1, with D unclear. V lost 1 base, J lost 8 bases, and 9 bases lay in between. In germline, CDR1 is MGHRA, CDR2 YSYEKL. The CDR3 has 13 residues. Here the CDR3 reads CASSQGPLDEQFF. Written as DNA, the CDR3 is TGCGCCAGCAGCCAAGGTCCCCTCGATGAGCAGTTCTTC.

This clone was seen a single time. CDR3 region: CASTPDSPTAGYTF. The CDR3 region has the DNA TGTGCCAGCACCCCGGACTCCCCGACGGCTGGCTACACCTTC. This chain connects TRBV2 to TRBJ1-2, with D unresolved. Germline V gene lookup returns CDR1 SNHLY and CDR2 FYNNEI. Trimming cost V 7 bases and J 7 bases, with 19 bases left between them. The CDR3 contains 14 residues. The variable domain in full, with the rest retrieved from reference TRBV2 and TRBJ1-2, is EPEVTQTPSHQVTQMGQEVILRCVPISNHLYFYWYRQILGQKVEFLVSFYNNEISEKSEIFDDQFSVERPDGSNFTLKIRSTKLEDSAMYFCASTPDSPTAGYTFGSGTRLTVV.

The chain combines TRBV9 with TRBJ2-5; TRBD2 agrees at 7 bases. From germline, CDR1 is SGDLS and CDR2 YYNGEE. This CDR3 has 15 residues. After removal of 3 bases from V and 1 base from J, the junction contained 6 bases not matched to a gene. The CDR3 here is CASSAGGGLQETQYF. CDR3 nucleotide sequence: TGTGCCAGCAGCGCGGGCGGGGGACTCCAAGAGACCCAGTACTTC.

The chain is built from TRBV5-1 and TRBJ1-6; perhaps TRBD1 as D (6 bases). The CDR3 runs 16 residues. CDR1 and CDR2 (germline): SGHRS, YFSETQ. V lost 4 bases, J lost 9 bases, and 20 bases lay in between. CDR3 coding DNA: TGCGCCAGCAGCCCCTCGTGGGGGCCCGTCATTTCACCCCTCCACTTT. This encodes CASSPSWGPVISPLHF. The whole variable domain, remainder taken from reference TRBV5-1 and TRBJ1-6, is KAGVTQTPRYLIKTRGQQVTLSCSPISGHRSVSWYQQTPGQGLQFLFEYFSETQRNKGNFPGRFSGRQFSNSRSEMNVSTLELGDSALYLCASSPSWGPVISPLHFGNGTRLTVT.

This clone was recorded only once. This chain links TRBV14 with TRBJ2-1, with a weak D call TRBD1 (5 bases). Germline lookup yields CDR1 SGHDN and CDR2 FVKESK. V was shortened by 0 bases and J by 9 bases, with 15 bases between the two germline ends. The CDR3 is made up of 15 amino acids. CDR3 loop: CASSQDRGRVAEQFF. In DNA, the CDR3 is TGTGCCAGCAGCCAAGATAGAGGCAGGGTCGCTGAGCAGTTCTTC.

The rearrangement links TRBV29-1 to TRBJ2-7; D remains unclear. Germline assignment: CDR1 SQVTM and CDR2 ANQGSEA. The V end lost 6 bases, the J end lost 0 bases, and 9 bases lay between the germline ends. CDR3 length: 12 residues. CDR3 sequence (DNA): TGCAGCGTCTACGACAACTCCTACGAGCAGTACTTC. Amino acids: CSVYDNSYEQYF.

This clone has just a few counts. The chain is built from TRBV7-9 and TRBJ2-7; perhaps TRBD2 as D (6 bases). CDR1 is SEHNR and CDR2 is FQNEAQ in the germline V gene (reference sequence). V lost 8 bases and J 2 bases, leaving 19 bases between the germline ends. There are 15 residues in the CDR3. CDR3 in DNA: TGTGCCAGCGCCGGGCAGGAGGGTTTAGCCTACGAGCAGTACTTC. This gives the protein CASAGQEGLAYEQYF.

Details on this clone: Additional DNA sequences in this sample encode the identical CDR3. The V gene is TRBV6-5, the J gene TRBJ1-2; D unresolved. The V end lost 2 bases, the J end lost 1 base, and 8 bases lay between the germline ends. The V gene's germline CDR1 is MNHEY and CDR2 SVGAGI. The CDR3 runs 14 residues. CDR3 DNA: TGTGCCAGCAGTTACGGCGGCAATAACTATGGCTACACCTTC. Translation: CASSYGGNNYGYTF.

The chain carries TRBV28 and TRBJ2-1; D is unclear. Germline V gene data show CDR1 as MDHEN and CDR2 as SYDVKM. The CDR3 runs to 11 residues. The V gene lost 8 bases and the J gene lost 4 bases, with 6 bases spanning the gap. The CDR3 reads CASSSYNEQFF. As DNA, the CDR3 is TGTGCCAGCTCCTCTTACAATGAGCAGTTCTTC. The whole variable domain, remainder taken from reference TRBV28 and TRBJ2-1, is DVKVTQSSRYLVKRTGEKVFLECVQDMDHENMFWYRQDPGLGLRLIYFSYDVKMKEKGDIPEGYSVSREKKERFSLILESASTNQTSMYLCASSSYNEQFFGPGTRLTVL.

The CDR3 sequence is CASSQSGQDNYGYTF. The DNA of the CDR3 is TGCGCCAGCAGCCAAAGTGGACAGGACAACTATGGCTACACCTTC. This chain uses TRBV4-1 with TRBJ1-2; 7 bases map to TRBD1. The CDR3 sequence is 15 residues long. V shed 2 bases and J 2 bases; nucleotides not matched to a gene: 5. Germline values: CDR1 MGHRA, CDR2 YSYEKL.

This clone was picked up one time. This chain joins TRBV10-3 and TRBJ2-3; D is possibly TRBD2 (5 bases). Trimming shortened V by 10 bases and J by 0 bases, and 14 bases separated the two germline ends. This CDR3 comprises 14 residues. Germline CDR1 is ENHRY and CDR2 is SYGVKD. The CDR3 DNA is TGTGCCACCACTTCGGGGAGCAGCACAGATACGCAGTATTTT. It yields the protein CATTSGSSTDTQYF.

The CDR3 nucleotides read TGCAGCGTTGCGCCGGGACAGGGGAAGAACGAGCAGTACTTC. Amino acid sequence: CSVAPGQGKNEQYF. The gene calls are TRBV29-1 and TRBJ2-7; 10 nucleotides agree with TRBD1. Germline CDR1 is SQVTM and CDR2 is ANQGSEA. The CDR3 loop spans 14 amino acids. The trim removed 4 bases at V and 5 bases at J, leaving 8 bases unmatched.

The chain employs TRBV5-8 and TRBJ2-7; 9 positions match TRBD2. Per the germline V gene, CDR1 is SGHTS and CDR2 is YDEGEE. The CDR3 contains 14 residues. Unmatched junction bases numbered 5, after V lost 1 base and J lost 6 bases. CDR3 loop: CASSLSAGGGEQYF. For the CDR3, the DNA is TGTGCCAGCAGCTTGTCAGCGGGAGGAGGCGAGCAGTACTTC.

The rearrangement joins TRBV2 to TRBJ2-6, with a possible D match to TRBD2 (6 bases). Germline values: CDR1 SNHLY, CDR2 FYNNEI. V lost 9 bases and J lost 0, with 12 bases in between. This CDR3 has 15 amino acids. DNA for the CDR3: TGTGCCAGTACTAGCATCGTCTCTGGGGCCAACGTCCTGACTTTC. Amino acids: CASTSIVSGANVLTF.

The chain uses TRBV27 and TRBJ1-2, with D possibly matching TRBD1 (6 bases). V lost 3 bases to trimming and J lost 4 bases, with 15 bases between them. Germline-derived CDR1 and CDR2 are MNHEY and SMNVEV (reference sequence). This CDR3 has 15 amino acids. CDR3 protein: CASSFNYRAGYGYTF. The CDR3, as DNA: TGTGCCAGCAGTTTCAATTACAGGGCCGGCTATGGCTACACCTTC.

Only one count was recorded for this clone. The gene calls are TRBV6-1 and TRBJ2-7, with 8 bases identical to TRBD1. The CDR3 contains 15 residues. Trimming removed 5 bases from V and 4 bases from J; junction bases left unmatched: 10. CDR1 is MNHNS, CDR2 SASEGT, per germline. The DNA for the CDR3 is TGTGCCAGCAGTCCACTCCAGGGGGCGTCATACGAGCAGTACTTC. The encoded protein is CASSPLQGASYEQYF.

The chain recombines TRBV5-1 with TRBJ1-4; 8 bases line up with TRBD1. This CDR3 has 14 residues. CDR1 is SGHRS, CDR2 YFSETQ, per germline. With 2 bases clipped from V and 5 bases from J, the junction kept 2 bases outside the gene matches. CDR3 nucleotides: TGCGCCAGCAGCTTCCGGACAGGGAATGAAAAACTGTTTTTT. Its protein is CASSFRTGNEKLFF. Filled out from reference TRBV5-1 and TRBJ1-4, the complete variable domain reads KAGVTQTPRYLIKTRGQQVTLSCSPISGHRSVSWYQQTPGQGLQFLFEYFSETQRNKGNFPGRFSGRQFSNSRSEMNVSTLELGDSALYLCASSFRTGNEKLFFGSGTQLSVL.

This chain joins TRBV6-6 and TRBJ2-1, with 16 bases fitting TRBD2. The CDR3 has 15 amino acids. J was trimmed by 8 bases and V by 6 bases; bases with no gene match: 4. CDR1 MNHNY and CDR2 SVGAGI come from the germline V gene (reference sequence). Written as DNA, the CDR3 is TGTGCCAGCAGCCCTGGGACTAGCGGGAGGGATGAGCAGTTCTTC. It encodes CASSPGTSGRDEQFF.

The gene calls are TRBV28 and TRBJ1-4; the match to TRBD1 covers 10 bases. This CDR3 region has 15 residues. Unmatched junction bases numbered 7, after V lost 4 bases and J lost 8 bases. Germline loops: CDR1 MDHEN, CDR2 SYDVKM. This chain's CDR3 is CASSSLTGGREKLFF. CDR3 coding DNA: TGTGCCAGCAGTTCCCTGACAGGGGGCCGAGAAAAACTGTTTTTT.

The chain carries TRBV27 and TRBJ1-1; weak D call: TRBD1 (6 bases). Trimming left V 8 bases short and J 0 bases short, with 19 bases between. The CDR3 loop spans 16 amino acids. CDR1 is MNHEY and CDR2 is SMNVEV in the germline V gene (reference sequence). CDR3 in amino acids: CASGKNRAGMNTEAFF. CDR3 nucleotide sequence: TGTGCCAGCGGAAAAAACAGGGCCGGGATGAACACTGAAGCTTTCTTT.

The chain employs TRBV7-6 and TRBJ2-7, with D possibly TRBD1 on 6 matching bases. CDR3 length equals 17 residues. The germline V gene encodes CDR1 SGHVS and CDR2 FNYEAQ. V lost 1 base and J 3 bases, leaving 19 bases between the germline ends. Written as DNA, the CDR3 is TGTGCCAGCAGCTTAGGGTTTAGAGAGACAGGTTTCTACGAGCAGTACTTC. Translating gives CASSLGFRETGFYEQYF.

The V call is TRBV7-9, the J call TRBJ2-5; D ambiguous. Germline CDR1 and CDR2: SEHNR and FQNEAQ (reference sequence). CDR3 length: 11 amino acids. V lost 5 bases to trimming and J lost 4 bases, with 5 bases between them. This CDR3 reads CASSRGETQYF. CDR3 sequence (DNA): TGTGCCAGCAGCCGAGGAGAGACCCAGTACTTC.

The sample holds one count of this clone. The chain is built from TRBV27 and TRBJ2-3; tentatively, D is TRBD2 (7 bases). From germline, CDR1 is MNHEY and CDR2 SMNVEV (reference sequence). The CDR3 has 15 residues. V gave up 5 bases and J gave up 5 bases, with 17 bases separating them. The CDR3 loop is CASSRGGGGIDTQYF. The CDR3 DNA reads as TGTGCCAGCAGTAGGGGGGGAGGGGGTATAGATACGCAGTATTTT.

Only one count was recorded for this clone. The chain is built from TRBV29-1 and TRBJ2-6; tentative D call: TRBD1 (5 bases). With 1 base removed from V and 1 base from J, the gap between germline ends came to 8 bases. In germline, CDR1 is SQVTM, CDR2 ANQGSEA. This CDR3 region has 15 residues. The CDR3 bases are TGCAGCGTTGAAGTCCCAGGGTCTGGGGCCAACGTCCTGACTTTC. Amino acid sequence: CSVEVPGSGANVLTF. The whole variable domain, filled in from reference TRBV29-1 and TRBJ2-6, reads SAVISQKPSRDICQRGTSLTIQCQVDSQVTMMFWYRQQPGQSLTLIATANQGSEATYESGFVIDKFPISRPNLTFSTLTVSNMSPEDSSIYLCSVEVPGSGANVLTFGAGSRLTVL.

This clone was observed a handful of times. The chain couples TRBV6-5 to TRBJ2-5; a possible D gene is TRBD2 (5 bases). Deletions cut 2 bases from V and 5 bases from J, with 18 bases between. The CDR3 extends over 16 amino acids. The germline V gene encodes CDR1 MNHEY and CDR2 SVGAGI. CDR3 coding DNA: TGTGCCAGCAGTTACCCCCGTGATGGTGGGAGCGAGACCCAGTACTTC. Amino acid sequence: CASSYPRDGGSETQYF.

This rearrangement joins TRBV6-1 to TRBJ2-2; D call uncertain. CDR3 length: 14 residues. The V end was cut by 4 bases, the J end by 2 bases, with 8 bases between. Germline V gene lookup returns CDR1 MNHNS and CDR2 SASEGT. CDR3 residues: CASSVNRNTGELFF. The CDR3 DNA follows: TGTGCCAGCAGTGTCAACAGAAACACCGGGGAGCTGTTTTTT.

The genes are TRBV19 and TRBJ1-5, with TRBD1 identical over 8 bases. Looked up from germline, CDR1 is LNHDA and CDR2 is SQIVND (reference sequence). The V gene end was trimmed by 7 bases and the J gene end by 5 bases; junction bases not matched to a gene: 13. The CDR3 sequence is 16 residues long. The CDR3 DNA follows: TGTGCCAGTACCCCGAGTACAGGGGGAAGGGATCAGCCCCAGCATTTT. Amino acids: CASTPSTGGRDQPQHF.

This CDR3 is CASSTPGQGAAFF. In nucleotides, the CDR3 is TGTGCCAGCAGCACACCGGGACAGGGAGCAGCTTTCTTT. The V and J genes are TRBV7-6 and TRBJ1-1, with 9 bases lining up with TRBD1. The germline gives CDR1 SGHVS, CDR2 FNYEAQ. J lost 10 bases, V lost 5 bases, and 8 bases had no gene match. The CDR3 length is 13 residues.

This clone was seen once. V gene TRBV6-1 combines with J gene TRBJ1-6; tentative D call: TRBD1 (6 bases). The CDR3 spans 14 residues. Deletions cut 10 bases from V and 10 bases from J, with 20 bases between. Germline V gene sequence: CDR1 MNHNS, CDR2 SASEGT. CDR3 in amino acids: CATEGEIVGSPLHF. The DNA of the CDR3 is TGTGCCACCGAGGGGGAGATAGTTGGATCACCCCTCCACTTT.

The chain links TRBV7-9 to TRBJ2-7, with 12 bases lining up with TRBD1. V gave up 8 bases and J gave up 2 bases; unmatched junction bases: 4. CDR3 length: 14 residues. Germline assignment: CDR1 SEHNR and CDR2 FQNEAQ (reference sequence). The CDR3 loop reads CASLRDRGPYEQYF. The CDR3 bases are TGTGCCAGCCTTCGGGACAGGGGGCCCTACGAGCAGTACTTC.

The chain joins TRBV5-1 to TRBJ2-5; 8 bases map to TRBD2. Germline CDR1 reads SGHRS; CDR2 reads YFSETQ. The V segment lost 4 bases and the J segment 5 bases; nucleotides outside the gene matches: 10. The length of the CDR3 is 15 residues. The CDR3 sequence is CASSTFSGGRETQYF. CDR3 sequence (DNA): TGCGCCAGCAGCACCTTCAGCGGGGGACGGGAGACCCAGTACTTC.

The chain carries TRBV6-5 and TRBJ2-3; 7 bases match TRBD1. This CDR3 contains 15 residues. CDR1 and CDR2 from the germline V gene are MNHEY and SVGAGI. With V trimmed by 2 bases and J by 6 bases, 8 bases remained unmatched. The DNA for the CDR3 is TGTGCCAGCAGTTACGCGCTTGGACAGGCCGATACGCAGTATTTT. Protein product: CASSYALGQADTQYF.